Listed here is a single T cell receptor beta chain. The antigen is undetermined. The data belong to a study of siplizumab effects on memory and regulatory T cells. Assays examined 80,000 to 100,000 TCR templates per sample. Data came from immunoSEQ multiplex PCR; TCRdb stores just in-frame clones and leaves some out. This table has approximately 100,000 clones, 93% appearing once. The CDR3 covers 14 residues. With 3 bases removed from V and 5 bases from J, the gap between germline ends came to 10 bases. Germline loops: CDR1 SEHNR, CDR2 FQNEAQ (reference sequence). General study results and limits: Significantly reduced by siplizumab was the cumulative frequency of alloreactive sequences, namely those traceable to unstimulated CD4+ memory cells. Siplizumab gave mappable alloreactive CD4+ clones an average Treg-derived fraction of over 65%, against roughly 26% in controls. Memory cells seemed less diverse than naive T cells, which seemed major alloresponse contributors.

The sequenced sample consisted of Tregs sorted from blood. The origin of this receptor is a human donor in good health. The rearrangement links TRBV7-9 to TRBJ2-2; D gene ambiguous. As DNA, the CDR3 is TGTGCCAGCAGCTTCCCCAAAGGGACCGGGGAGCTGTTTTTT. Protein product: CASSFPKGTGELFF. Using reference TRBV7-9 and TRBJ2-2 for the parts outside the CDR3, the full variable domain is DTGVSQNPRHKITKRGQNVTFRCDPISEHNRLYWYRQTLGQGPEFLTYFQNEAQLEKSRLLSDRFSAERPKGSFSTLEIQRTEQGDSAMYLCASSFPKGTGELFFGEGSRLTVL.